This paragraph covers one T cell receptor (beta chain) sequence. Its antigen is unidentified. Since no conserved phenylalanine or tryptophan closes the CDR3, a read error is the likely cause. No DNA is shown, since the ends of the CDR3 on it are uncertain; the CDR3 is the one TCRdb lists. RNA was extracted from bulk tissue without any cell sorting. Three rounds of nested PCR, following a modified ARM-PCR protocol, produced the TCRbeta library. TCRdb independently ran MiXCR on the multiplex PCR reads; one entry per CDR3 protein. This sample has 60,000 to 85,000 distinct CDR3 sequences, with roughly 80% found just once. This specimen comes from a study of tumor and adjacent non-tumor tissue in lung cancer. The study, taken as a whole, reports: Patients with more diverse tumor TCRs had worse survival.

This TCR was recovered from a woman between 50 and 59 years old with non-small cell lung cancer. Material: lung tumor tissue.

The CDR3 protein is CASSSPAQGTSPRHL. This chain joins TRBV6-6 and TRBJ1-6; the table's D call of TRBD1 was not tested on the DNA. The CDR3 numbers 15 amino acids, ends counted. Germline V gene data show CDR1 as MNHNY and CDR2 as SVGAGI (reference sequence).